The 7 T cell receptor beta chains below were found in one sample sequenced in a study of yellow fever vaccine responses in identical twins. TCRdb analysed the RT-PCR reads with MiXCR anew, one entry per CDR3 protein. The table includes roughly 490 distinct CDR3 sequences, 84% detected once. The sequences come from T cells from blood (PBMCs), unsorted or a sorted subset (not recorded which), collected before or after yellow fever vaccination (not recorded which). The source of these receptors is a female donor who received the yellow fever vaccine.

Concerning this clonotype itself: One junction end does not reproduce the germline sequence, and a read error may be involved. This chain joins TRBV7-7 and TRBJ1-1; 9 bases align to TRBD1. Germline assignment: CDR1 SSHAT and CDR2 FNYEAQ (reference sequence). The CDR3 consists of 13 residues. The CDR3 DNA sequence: TGTGCTAGCAGCACACGACAGGGGGCTGAAGCTTTCTTT. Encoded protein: CASSTRQGAEAFF.

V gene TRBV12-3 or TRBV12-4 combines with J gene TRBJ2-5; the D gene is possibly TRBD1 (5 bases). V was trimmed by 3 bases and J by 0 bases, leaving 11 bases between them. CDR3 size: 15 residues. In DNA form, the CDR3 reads TGTGCCAGCAGTTTCCTGACAGCGTACCAAGAGACCCAGTACTTC. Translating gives CASSFLTAYQETQYF.

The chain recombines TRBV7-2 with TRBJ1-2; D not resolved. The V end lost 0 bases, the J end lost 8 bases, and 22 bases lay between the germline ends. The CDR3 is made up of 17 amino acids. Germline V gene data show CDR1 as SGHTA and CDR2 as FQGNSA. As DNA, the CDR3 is TGTGCCAGCAGCTTAGCGCATTATATTGACTCCTCGGTAGGCTACACCTTC. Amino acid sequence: CASSLAHYIDSSVGYTF.

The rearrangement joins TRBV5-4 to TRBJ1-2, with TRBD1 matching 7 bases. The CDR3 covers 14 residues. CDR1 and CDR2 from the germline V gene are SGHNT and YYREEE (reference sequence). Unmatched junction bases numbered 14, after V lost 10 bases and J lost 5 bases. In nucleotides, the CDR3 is TGTGCCGTTGAGGACGACAGGGTGAGATATGGCTACACCTTC. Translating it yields CAVEDDRVRYGYTF.

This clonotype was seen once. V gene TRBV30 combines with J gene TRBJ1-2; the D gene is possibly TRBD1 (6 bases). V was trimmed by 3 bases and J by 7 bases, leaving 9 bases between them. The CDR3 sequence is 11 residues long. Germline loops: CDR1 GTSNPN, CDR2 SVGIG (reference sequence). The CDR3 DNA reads TGTGCCTGGAGGGGGGGCTTTGGCTACACCTTC. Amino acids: CAWRGGFGYTF.

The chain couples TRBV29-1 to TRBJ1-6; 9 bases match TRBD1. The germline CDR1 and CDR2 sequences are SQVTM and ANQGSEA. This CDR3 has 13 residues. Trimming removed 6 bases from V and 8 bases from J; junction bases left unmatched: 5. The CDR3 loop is CSVSRDRDSPLHF. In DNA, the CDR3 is TGCAGCGTCTCCCGGGACAGGGATTCACCCCTCCACTTT.

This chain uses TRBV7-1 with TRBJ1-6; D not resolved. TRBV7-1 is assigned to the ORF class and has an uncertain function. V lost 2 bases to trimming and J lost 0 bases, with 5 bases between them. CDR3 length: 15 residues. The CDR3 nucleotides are TGTGCCAGCAGCTCATGGAGCTCCTATAATTCACCCCTCCACTTT. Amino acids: CASSSWSSYNSPLHF.